The 6 T cell receptor beta chains below all came from one sample that was sequenced in a study of CD4 T cells in relation to SARS-CoV-2 and coronaviruses. Their specific antigens are unknown. Unexposed donor CD4+ T cells date from about 2011-2018, before the COVID-19 pandemic. Isolation of CD4+ T cells took place after less than 13 days in culture. Profiling relied on immunoSEQ multiplex PCR, and the TCRdb table lists in-frame clones only, not all of them. The data show over 15,000 clones, roughly 82% seen once. Source material: CD4+ T cells from PBMCs, cultured in vitro. Source of these receptors: a human donor in good health.

The V gene is TRBV7-8, the J gene TRBJ1-3, with a tentative D call TRBD1 (5 bases). CDR3 length: 17 amino acids. The V gene lost 2 bases and the J gene lost 3 bases, with 17 bases spanning the gap. Germline CDR1 reads SGHVS; CDR2 reads FQNEAQ. CDR3 in DNA: TGTGCCAGCAGCTTATACGGGACGGGGTCCTTTGGAAACACCATATATTTT. This translates into CASSLYGTGSFGNTIYF.

V and J are TRBV7-2 and TRBJ1-1, with D perhaps matching TRBD1 (5 bases). CDR1 SGHTA and CDR2 FQGNSA come from the germline V gene. The CDR3 sequence is 16 residues long. Trimming left V 6 bases short and J 4 bases short, with 21 bases between. CDR3 in DNA: TGTGCCAGCAGACTCCAATCCCGGGGGTTCGGCACTGAAGCTTTCTTT. This translates into CASRLQSRGFGTEAFF. The variable domain in full, completed from reference TRBV7-2 and TRBJ1-1, reads GAGVSQSPSNKVTEKGKDVELRCDPISGHTALYWYRQSLGQGLEFLIYFQGNSAPDKSGLPSDRFSAERTGGSVSTLTIQRTQQEDSAVYLCASRLQSRGFGTEAFFGQGTRLTVV.

This chain joins TRBV10-3 and TRBJ2-5, with TRBD1 matching 10 bases. The CDR3 spans 15 residues. V lost 4 bases and J lost 5; bases outside the gene matches: 7. The germline CDR1 and CDR2 sequences are ENHRY and SYGVKD. The CDR3 reads CAISGRTGGSETQYF. The CDR3 bases are TGTGCCATCAGTGGAAGGACAGGGGGTTCGGAGACCCAGTACTTC.

The gene calls are TRBV7-9 and TRBJ2-5, with D uncertain. The CDR3 totals 14 residues. Trimming took off 1 base at V and 5 bases at J, with 11 bases between the two ends. The germline CDR1 and CDR2 sequences are SEHNR and FQNEAQ (reference sequence). In DNA, the CDR3 is TGTGCCAGCAGCTTAGGAGTCAGTGCGGAGACCCAGTACTTC. Protein: CASSLGVSAETQYF.

V usage is TRBV4-3 and J usage is TRBJ2-3, with D tentatively TRBD1 (5 bases). The CDR3 runs to 14 residues. Germline V gives CDR1 LGHNA, CDR2 YSLEER. V lost 0 bases, J lost 4 bases, and 8 bases lay in between. This chain's CDR3 is CASSQEWGADTQYF. The CDR3 DNA reads as TGCGCCAGCAGCCAAGAGTGGGGCGCAGATACGCAGTATTTT.

This chain links TRBV4-1 with TRBJ2-7; TRBD2 matches 10 bases. This CDR3 comprises 18 residues. V lost 4 bases to trimming and J lost 0 bases; unmatched junction nucleotides: 12. The germline V gene has CDR1 MGHRA and CDR2 YSYEKL. The CDR3 bases are TGCGCCAGCAGCCCCATAGGGCTAGCGGGGGACCGCTCCTACGAGCAGTACTTC. Amino acids: CASSPIGLAGDRSYEQYF.